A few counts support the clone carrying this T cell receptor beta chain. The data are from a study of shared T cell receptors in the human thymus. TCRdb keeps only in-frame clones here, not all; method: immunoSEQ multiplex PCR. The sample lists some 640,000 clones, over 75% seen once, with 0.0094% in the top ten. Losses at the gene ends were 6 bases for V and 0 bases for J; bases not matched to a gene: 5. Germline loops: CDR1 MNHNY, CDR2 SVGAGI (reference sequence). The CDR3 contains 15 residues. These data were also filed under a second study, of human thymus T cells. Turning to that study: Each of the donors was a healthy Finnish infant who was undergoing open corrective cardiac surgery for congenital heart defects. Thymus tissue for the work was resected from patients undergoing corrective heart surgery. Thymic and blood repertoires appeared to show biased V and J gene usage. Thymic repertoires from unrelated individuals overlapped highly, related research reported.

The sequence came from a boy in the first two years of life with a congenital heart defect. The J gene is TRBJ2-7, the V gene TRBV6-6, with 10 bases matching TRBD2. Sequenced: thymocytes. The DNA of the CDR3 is TGTGCCAGCAGCCCTTCTAGCGGGAGCTCCTACGAGCAGTACTTC. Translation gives CASSPSSGSSYEQYF.